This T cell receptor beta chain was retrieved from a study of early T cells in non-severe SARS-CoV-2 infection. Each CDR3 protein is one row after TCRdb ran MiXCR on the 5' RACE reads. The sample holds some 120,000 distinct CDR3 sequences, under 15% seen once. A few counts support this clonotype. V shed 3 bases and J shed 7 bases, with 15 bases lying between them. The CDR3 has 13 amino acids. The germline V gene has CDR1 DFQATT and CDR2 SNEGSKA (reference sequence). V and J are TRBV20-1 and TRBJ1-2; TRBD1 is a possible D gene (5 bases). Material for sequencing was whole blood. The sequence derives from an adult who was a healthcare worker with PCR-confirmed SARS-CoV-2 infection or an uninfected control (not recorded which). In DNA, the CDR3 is TGCAGTGCTAGTCGGTCAGGGCTGGGTGGCTACACCTTC. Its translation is CSASRSGLGGYTF.